This entry describes one T cell receptor (beta chain). What it binds is unknown. The CDR3 loop spans 17 amino acids. V lost 0 bases to trimming and J lost 1 base, with 16 bases between them. Germline CDR1 DFQATT, CDR2 SNEGSKA (reference sequence). The sample belongs to a study of post-analysis software for immune sequencing data. Study as a whole: Progressive-relapsing, secondary progressive and relapsing-remitting multiple sclerosis were among the disease courses included. Study-wide results and limits: Four or five TRBV segments were more frequent in patients than controls; TRBV5-6, TRBV5-1 and TRBV20-1 belonged to this group.

TCR beta cDNA libraries included unique molecular identifiers. Each CDR3 protein is one row after TCRdb ran MiXCR on the PCR reads. The sample shows roughly 730,000 distinct CDR3 sequences, roughly 29% of them seen only once. The sample taken for sequencing was blood. This TCR was recovered from a girl aged 5-17 years with multiple sclerosis. The V gene is TRBV20-1, the J gene TRBJ2-1, with D unresolved. The CDR3 DNA is TGCAGTGCTAGAGACCAGCTTAATCCGAATTCCTACAATGAGCAGTTCTTC. This encodes CSARDQLNPNSYNEQFF.